The sequence of this T cell receptor (beta chain) was determined in a study of beta chain features in type 1 diabetes. Comments on this clone: Antigen: not known.

Cell sorting via CD45RO/CCR7/CD25/CD127/CD95/CD27 was performed to obtain CD4+ naive, central memory, regulatory and stem cell-like memory cells. Reverse transcribing all isolated RNA meant expressed TCRB transcripts were sequenced. Using immunoSEQ multiplex PCR, the repertoire was profiled, and TCRdb retains in-frame clones only, with some absent. The sample includes 200,000 to 250,000 clones, approximately 10% seen only once; the top ten take 1% to 1.5%. Study-level points and caveats: Shorter TCRB CDR3s, moderately but significantly so, marked every one of the four CD4+ subsets in Type 1 diabetes patients.

Germline V CDR1 and CDR2: SGHDT, YYEEEE. V lost 4 bases and J lost 0, with 17 bases in between. The CDR3 runs to 16 residues. The chain couples TRBV5-6 to TRBJ2-7, with TRBD2 as a possible D gene (6 bases). The sample taken for sequencing was central memory CD4+ T cells from blood. This receptor was identified in a man aged 18 to 29 in good health. CDR3 nucleotides: TGTGCCAGCAGCCTACTGGACGGGGAGGTCTCCTACGAGCAGTACTTC. Encoded protein: CASSLLDGEVSYEQYF.